These 2 T cell receptor beta chains were sequenced from one sample in a study of molecular identifiers for immune sequencing clone quantification. TCRdb fed the PCR reads into MiXCR, producing one record per CDR3 protein. The table has approximately 590,000 distinct CDR3 sequences, roughly 27% seen once. Specimen: naive CD8+ T cells from blood, with Jurkat cell RNA spiked in. The sample's subset: FACS-sorted CD8+CD4-CCR7+CD45RA+ naive T cells. The source is a human donor in good health. Some libraries in this study had Jurkat cell RNA spiked in.

The chain is built from TRBV24-1 and TRBJ2-3; D unresolved. The germline CDR1 and CDR2 sequences are KGHDR and SFDVKD. There are 15 residues in the CDR3. Trimming removed 10 bases at V and 2 bases at J, with 18 bases between. The CDR3 spells CATTAGIDDTDTQYF. In nucleotides, the CDR3 is TGTGCCACAACCGCTGGGATCGATGACACAGATACGCAGTATTTT.

This clonotype appeared a few times. The chain has TRBV5-6 and TRBJ2-7; 9 positions match TRBD1. After removal of 3 bases from V and 4 bases from J, the junction contained 8 bases not matched to a gene. CDR1 is SGHDT and CDR2 is YYEEEE in the germline V gene. This CDR3 has 15 amino acids. CDR3 protein: CASSSQDRGRYEQYF. The CDR3 DNA follows: TGTGCCAGCAGCTCCCAAGACAGGGGGAGGTACGAGCAGTACTTC.